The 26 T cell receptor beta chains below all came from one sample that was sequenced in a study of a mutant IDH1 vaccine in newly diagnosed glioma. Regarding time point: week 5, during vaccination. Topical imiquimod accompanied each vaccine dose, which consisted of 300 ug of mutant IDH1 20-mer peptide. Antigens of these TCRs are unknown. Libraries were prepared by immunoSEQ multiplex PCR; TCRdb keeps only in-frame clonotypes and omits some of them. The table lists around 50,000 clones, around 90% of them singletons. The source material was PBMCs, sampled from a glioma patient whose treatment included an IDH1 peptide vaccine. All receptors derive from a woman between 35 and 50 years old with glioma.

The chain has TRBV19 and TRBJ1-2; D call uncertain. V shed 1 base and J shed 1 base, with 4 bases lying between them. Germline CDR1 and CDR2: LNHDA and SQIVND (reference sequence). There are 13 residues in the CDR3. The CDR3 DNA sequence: TGTGCCAGTAGTATAGGCGGTAACTATGGCTACACCTTC. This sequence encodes CASSIGGNYGYTF.

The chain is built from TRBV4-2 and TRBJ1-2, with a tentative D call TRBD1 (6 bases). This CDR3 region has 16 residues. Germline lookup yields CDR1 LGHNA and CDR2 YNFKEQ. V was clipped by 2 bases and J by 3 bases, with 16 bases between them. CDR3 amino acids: CASSQSWTDSYYGYTF. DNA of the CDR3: TGTGCCAGCAGCCAATCATGGACAGATTCTTACTATGGCTACACCTTC.

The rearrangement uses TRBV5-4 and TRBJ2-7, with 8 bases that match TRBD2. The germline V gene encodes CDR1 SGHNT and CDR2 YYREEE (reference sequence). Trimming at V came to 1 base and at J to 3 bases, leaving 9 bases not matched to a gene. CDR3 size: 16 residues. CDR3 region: CASSLSGGGEGYEQYF. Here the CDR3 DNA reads TGTGCCAGCAGCTTGTCCGGGGGGGGAGAAGGCTACGAGCAGTACTTC. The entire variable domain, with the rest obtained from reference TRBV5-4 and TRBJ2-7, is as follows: ETGVTQSPTHLIKTRGQQVTLRCSSQSGHNTVSWYQQALGQGPQFIFQYYREEENGRGNFPPRFSGLQFPNYSSELNVNALELDDSALYLCASSLSGGGEGYEQYFGPGTRLTVT.

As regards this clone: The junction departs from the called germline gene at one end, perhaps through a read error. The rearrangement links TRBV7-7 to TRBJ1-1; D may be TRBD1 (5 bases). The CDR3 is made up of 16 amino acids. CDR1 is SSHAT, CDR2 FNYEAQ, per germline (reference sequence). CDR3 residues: CASSLAGGAGNTEAFF. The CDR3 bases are TGTGCTAGCAGCTTAGCAGGAGGGGCAGGAAACACTGAAGCTTTCTTT.

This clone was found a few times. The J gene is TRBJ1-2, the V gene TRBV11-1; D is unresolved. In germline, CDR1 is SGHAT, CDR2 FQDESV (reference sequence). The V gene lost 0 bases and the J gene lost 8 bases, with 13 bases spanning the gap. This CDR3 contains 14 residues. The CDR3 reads CASSLAGRPAGYTF. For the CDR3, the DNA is TGTGCCAGCAGCTTAGCCGGGCGGCCAGCGGGCTACACCTTC.

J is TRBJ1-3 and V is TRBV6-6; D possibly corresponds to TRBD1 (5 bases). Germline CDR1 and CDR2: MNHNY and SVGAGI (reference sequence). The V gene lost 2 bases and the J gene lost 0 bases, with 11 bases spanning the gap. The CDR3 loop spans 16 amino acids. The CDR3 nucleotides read TGTGCCAGCAGTTACGCGACAGTGAACTCTGGAAACACCATATATTTT. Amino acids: CASSYATVNSGNTIYF.

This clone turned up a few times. The CDR3 loop is CAISGLATYLSEQYF. The DNA for the CDR3 is TGTGCCATCAGTGGACTAGCGACCTATCTAAGTGAGCAGTACTTC. The chain is built from TRBV10-3 and TRBJ2-7; 8 bases match TRBD2. V was clipped by 4 bases and J by 7 bases; unmatched bases: 12. CDR1 and CDR2 from the germline V gene are ENHRY and SYGVKD. This CDR3 region has 15 residues.

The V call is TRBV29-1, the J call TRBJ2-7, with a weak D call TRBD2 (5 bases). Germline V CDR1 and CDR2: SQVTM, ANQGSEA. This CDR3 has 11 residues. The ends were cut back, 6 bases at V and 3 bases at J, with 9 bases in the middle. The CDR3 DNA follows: TGCAGCGTCGGGGAGAACTACGAGCAGTACTTC. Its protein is CSVGENYEQYF.

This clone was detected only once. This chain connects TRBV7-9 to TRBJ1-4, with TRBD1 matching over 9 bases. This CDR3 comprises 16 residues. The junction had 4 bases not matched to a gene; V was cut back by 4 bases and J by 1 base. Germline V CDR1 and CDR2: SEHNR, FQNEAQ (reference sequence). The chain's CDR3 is CASSSGTGLTNEKLFF. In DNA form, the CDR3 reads TGTGCCAGCAGCTCGGGGACAGGGTTAACTAATGAAAAACTGTTTTTT.

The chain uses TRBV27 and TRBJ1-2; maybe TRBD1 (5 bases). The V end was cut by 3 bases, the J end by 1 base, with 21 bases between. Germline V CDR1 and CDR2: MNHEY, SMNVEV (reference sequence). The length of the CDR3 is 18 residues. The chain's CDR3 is CASSLRAERGIRNYGYTF. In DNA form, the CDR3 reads TGTGCCAGCAGTTTGAGGGCGGAACGGGGGATTCGTAACTATGGCTACACCTTC.

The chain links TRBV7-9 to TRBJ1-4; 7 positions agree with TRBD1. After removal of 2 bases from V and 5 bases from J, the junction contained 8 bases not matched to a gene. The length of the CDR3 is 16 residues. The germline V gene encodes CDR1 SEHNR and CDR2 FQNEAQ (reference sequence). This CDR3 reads CASSLKWRQGNEKLFF. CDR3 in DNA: TGTGCCAGCAGCTTAAAGTGGCGACAGGGCAATGAAAAACTGTTTTTT.

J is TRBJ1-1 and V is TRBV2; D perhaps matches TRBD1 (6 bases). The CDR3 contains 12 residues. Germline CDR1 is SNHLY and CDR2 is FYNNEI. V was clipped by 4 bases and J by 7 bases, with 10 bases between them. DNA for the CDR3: TGTGCCAGCAGTGTACAGGGCGGTGAAGCTTTCTTT. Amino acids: CASSVQGGEAFF.

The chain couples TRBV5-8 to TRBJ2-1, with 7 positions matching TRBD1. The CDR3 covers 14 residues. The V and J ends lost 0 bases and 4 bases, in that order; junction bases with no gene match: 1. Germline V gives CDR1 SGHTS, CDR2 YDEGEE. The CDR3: CASSLEQGYNEQFF. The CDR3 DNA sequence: TGTGCCAGCAGCTTGGAACAGGGGTACAATGAGCAGTTCTTC.

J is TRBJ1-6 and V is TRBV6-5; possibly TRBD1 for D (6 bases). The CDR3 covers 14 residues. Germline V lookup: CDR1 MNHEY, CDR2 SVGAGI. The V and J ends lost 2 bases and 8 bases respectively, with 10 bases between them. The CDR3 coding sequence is TGTGCCAGCAGTTACGCAGGGGCGTATTCACCCCTCCACTTT. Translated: CASSYAGAYSPLHF.

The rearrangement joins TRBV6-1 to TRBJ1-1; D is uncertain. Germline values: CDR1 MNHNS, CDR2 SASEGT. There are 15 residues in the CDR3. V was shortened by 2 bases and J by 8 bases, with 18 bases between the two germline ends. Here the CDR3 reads CASSETRWGSAEAFF. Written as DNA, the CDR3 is TGTGCCAGCAGTGAAACCCGATGGGGATCAGCCGAAGCTTTCTTT.

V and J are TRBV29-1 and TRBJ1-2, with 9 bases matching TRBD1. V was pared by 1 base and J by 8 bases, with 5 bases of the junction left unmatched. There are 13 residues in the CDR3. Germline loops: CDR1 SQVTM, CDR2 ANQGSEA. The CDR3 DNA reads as TGCAGCGTTGAAGCGGGGACAGGGTCCGGCTACACCTTC. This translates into CSVEAGTGSGYTF.

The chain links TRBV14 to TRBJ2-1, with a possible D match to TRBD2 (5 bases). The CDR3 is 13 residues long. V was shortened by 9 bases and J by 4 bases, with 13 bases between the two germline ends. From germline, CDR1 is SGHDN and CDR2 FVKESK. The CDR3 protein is CARSGITYNEQFF. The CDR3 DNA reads TGTGCCAGAAGCGGTATAACTTACAATGAGCAGTTCTTC.

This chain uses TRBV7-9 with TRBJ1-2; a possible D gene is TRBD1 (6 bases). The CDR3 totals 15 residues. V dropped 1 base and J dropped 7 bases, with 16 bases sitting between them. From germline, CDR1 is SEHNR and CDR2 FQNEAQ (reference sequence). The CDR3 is CASSLVSGAEGGYTF. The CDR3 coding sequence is TGTGCCAGCAGCTTAGTTTCAGGGGCGGAAGGTGGCTACACCTTC.

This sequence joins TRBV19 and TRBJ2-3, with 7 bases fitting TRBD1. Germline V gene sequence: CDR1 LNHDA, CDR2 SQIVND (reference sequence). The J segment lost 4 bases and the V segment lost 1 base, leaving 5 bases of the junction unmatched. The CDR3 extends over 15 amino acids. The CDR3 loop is CASSIGDRASDTQYF. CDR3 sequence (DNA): TGTGCCAGTAGTATAGGAGACAGGGCTTCAGATACGCAGTATTTT.

As DNA, the CDR3 is TGCGCCAGCAGCCCTCACACCCCGACAGCCCCCTACGAGCAGTACTTC. This sequence encodes CASSPHTPTAPYEQYF. This chain connects TRBV4-1 to TRBJ2-7; TRBD1 is a possible D gene (5 bases). The CDR3 length is 16 residues. V dropped 4 bases and J dropped 2 bases, with 18 bases sitting between them. Germline CDR1 and CDR2: MGHRA and YSYEKL.

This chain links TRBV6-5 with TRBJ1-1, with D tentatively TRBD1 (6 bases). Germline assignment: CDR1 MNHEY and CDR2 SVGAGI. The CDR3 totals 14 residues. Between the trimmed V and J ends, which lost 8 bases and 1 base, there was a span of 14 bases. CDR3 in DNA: TGTGCCAGCGCATGGGGACACCCGAACACTGAAGCTTTCTTT. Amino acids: CASAWGHPNTEAFF.

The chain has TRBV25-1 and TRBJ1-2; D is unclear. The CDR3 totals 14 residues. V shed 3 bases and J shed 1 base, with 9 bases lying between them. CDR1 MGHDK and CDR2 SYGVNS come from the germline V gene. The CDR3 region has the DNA TGTGCCAGCAGTGAGAGAAATATTAACTATGGCTACACCTTC. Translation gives CASSERNINYGYTF.

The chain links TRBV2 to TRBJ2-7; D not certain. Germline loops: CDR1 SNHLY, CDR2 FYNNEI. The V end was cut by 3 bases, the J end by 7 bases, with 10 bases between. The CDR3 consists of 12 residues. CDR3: CASSDGLREQYF. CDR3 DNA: TGTGCCAGCAGTGACGGCCTACGAGAGCAGTACTTC.

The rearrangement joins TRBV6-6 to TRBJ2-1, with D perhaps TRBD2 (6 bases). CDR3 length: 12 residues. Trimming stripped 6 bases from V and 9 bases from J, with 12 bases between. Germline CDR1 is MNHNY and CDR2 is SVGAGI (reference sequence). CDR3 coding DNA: TGTGCCAGCAGGGGCCTAGCGTTTGAGCAGTTCTTC. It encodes CASRGLAFEQFF.

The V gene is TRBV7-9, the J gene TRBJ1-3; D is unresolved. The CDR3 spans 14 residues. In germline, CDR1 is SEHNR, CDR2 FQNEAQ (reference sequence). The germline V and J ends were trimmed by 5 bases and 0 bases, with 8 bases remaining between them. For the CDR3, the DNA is TGTGCCAGCAGCCCTACCGTCTCTGGAAACACCATATATTTT. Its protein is CASSPTVSGNTIYF.

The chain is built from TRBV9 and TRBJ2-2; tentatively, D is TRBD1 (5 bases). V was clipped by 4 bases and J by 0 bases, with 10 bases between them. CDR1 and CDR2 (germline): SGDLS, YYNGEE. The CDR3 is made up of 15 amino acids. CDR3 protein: CASSMTQANTGELFF. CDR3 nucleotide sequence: TGTGCCAGCAGCATGACACAGGCGAACACCGGGGAGCTGTTTTTT.